These 11 T cell receptor beta chains came from one sample sequenced in a study. TCRdb reanalysed the 5' RACE reads using MiXCR and keeps one entry per CDR3 protein. The sample shows 62,000 or so distinct CDR3 sequences, about 20% of them seen only once. The specimen was memory CD4+ T cells sorted from a lymph node. Subset denoted: memory CD4+ T cells, CD4+CD45RO+CD25-. The receptors come from a female donor with breast cancer.

With respect to this clonotype: One junction end does not reproduce the germline sequence, and a read error may be involved. The chain has TRBV5-1 and TRBJ2-5, with 11 bases identical to TRBD2. This CDR3 has 14 residues. Germline loops: CDR1 SGHRS, CDR2 YFSETQ. The CDR3 DNA follows: TGCGCCAGCAGCCCCACTAGCGGGAGAGAGGCCCAGTACTTC. This sequence encodes CASSPTSGREAQYF.

The rearrangement joins TRBV12-3 or TRBV12-4 to TRBJ2-1; D remains ambiguous. The CDR3 totals 12 residues. V was pared by 6 bases and J by 9 bases, with 12 bases between. The CDR3 loop is CASSPLGIEQFF. The CDR3 nucleotides read TGTGCCAGCAGCCCCCTGGGAATTGAGCAGTTCTTC.

This chain links TRBV2 with TRBJ2-5; 11 bases fit TRBD2. The CDR3 is 15 amino acids. The germline CDR1 and CDR2 sequences are SNHLY and FYNNEI. The trim removed 6 bases at V and 5 bases at J, leaving 8 bases unmatched. The CDR3 DNA sequence: TGTGCCAGCAGGACTAGCGGGACTACTAGGGAGACCCAGTACTTC. This codes for CASRTSGTTRETQYF.

This clonotype was seen a handful of times. This sequence joins TRBV7-9 and TRBJ2-4, with D tentatively TRBD1 (6 bases). The CDR3 has 13 residues. Trimming removed 1 base at V and 6 bases at J, with 7 bases between. Germline V CDR1 and CDR2: SEHNR, FQNEAQ (reference sequence). The DNA of the CDR3 is TGTGCCAGCAGCTTAGGGACAGCAAACATTCAGTACTTC. The encoded protein is CASSLGTANIQYF.

The table lists this clonotype with many counts. CDR3 nucleotides: TGCGCCAGCAGCTCGGGACGGATTTATGGCTACACCTTC. Residues: CASSSGRIYGYTF. V gene TRBV5-1 combines with J gene TRBJ1-2, with D maybe TRBD1 (5 bases). From germline, CDR1 is SGHRS and CDR2 YFSETQ. The CDR3 loop spans 13 amino acids. With 3 bases removed from V and 5 bases from J, the gap between germline ends came to 11 bases.

This clonotype was detected only a few times. The V and J genes are TRBV6-1 and TRBJ1-4; D is unresolved. The CDR3 consists of 14 residues. Trimming removed 4 bases from V and 5 bases from J, with 11 bases in between. Germline lookup yields CDR1 MNHNS and CDR2 SASEGT. The CDR3 DNA is TGTGCCAGCAGTGTTGTCGCCTCGAATGAAAAACTGTTTTTT. It translates to CASSVVASNEKLFF.

Remarks on this clonotype: Since a much larger clone is just one base distant, this may be a read error. This chain links TRBV12-3 or TRBV12-4 with TRBJ1-2; D ambiguous. The CDR3 contains 13 residues. V shed 6 bases and J shed 7 bases, with 15 bases lying between them. In DNA, the CDR3 is TGTGCCAGCAGCTCTGGGCTGAGTGGTGGCTACACCTTC. Protein product: CASSSGLSGGYTF.

V usage is TRBV6-5 and J usage is TRBJ1-1; TRBD1 might be the D (6 bases). CDR1 and CDR2 from the germline V gene are MNHEY and SVGAGI. This CDR3 comprises 15 residues. V dropped 8 bases and J dropped 4 bases, with 20 bases sitting between them. Here the CDR3 DNA reads TGTGCCAGCTCCAAAAGTTTAGGGGGGTCCACTGAAGCTTTCTTT. Its protein product is CASSKSLGGSTEAFF.

This clonotype was detected many times. The chain uses TRBV4-1 and TRBJ2-7; a weak D match, TRBD1 (6 bases). The CDR3 totals 15 residues. With 4 bases removed from V and 4 bases from J, the gap between germline ends came to 17 bases. CDR1 is MGHRA, CDR2 YSYEKL, per germline. The CDR3 sequence: CASSRFELGAYEQYF. CDR3 nucleotide sequence: TGCGCCAGCAGCCGTTTCGAATTGGGGGCTTACGAGCAGTACTTC.

This clonotype was observed a few times. V usage is TRBV5-1 and J usage is TRBJ2-5, with a weak D call TRBD2 (5 bases). CDR1 and CDR2 from the germline V gene are SGHRS and YFSETQ. The V end lost 0 bases, the J end lost 2 bases, and 14 bases lay between the germline ends. The CDR3 spans 16 residues. The CDR3 region is CASSLGGSEAQETQYF. DNA of the CDR3: TGCGCCAGCAGCTTGGGCGGTAGCGAGGCACAAGAGACCCAGTACTTC.

The gene calls are TRBV30 and TRBJ2-3; 9 nucleotides agree with TRBD1. With V trimmed by 4 bases and J by 3 bases, 5 bases remained unmatched. The germline V gene has CDR1 GTSNPN and CDR2 SVGIG (reference sequence). This CDR3 region has 14 residues. CDR3 nucleotide sequence: TGTGCCTGGAACACAGGGGGCGAAACAGATACGCAGTATTTT. It yields the protein CAWNTGGETDTQYF.